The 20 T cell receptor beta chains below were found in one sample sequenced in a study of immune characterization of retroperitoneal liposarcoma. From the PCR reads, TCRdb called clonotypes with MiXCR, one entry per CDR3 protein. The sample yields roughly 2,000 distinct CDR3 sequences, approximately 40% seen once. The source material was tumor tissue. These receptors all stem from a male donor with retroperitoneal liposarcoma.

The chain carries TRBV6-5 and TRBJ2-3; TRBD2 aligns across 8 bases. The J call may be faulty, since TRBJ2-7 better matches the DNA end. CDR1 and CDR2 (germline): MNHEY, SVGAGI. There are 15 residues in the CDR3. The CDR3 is CASSYSVAGTYEQYF. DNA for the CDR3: TGTGCCAGCAGTTACTCGGTAGCGGGAACCTACGAGCAGTACTTC.

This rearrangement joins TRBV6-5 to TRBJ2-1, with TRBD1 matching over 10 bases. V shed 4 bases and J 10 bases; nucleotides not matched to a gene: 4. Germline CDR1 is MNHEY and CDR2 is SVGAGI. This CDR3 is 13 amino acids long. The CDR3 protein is CASSSMTGGEQFF. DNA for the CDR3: TGTGCCAGCAGTTCCATGACAGGGGGCGAGCAGTTCTTC.

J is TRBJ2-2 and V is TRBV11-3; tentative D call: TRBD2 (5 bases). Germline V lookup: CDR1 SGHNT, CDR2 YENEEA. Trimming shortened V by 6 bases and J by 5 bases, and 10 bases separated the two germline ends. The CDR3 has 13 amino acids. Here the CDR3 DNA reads TGTGCCAGCAGATATGGGGAGACCGGGGAGCTGTTTTTT. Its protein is CASRYGETGELFF.

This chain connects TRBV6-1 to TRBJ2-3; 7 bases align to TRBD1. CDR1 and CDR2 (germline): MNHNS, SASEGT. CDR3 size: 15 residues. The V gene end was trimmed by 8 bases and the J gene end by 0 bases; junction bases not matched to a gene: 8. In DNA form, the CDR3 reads TGTGCCAGCCAAACCGGGACAGCAAGCACAGATACGCAGTATTTT. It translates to CASQTGTASTDTQYF.

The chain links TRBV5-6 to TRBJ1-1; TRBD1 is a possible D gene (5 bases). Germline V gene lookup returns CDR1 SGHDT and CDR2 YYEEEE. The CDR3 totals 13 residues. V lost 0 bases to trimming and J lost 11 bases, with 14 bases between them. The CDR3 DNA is TGTGCCAGCAGCTTGGGGGGTCGGGACGCGGCTTTCTTT. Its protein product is CASSLGGRDAAFF.

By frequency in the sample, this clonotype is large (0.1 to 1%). The CDR3 bases are TGTGCCAGCAGCTTAGTCCTTTCTAGGGCCAACTATGAGCAGTTCTTC. Its protein product is CASSLVLSRANYEQFF. The chain is built from TRBV7-9 and TRBJ2-1; D remains ambiguous. Germline V gene lookup returns CDR1 SEHNR and CDR2 FQNEAQ (reference sequence). V was cut by 1 base and J by 8 bases, with 18 bases left in between. This CDR3 region has 16 residues.

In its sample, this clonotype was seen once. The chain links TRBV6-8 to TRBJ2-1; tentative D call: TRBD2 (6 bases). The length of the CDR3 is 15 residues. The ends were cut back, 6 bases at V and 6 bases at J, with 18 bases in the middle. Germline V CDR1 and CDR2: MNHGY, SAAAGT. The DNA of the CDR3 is TGTGCCAGCAGCACCCCCGCGGGGTCGTCCAATGAGCAGTTCTTC. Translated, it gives CASSTPAGSSNEQFF.

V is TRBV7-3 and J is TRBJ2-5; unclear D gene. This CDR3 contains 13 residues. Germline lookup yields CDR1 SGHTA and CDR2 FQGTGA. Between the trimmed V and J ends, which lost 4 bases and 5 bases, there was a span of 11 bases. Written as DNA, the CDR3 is TGTGCCAGCAGCTCTGGGGTAGGGGAGACCCAGTACTTC. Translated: CASSSGVGETQYF.

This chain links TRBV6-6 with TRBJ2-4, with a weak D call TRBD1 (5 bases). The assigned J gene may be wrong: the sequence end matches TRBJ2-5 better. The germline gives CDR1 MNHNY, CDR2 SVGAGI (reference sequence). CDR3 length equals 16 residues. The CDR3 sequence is CASSSGAFPYGETQYF. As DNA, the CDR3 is TGTGCCAGCAGTTCTGGGGCCTTTCCCTACGGGGAGACCCAGTACTTC.

The DNA for the CDR3 is TGTGCCAGCAGTGTAGGGGAGTTCTCCTACGAGCAGTACTTC. Translating it yields CASSVGEFSYEQYF. The chain is built from TRBV6-6 and TRBJ2-7; D tentatively fits TRBD1 or TRBD2 (5 bases each). Trimming pared 5 bases from V and 0 bases from J, leaving 11 bases between. The CDR3 is 14 residues long. Germline V gene data show CDR1 as MNHNY and CDR2 as SVGAGI (reference sequence).

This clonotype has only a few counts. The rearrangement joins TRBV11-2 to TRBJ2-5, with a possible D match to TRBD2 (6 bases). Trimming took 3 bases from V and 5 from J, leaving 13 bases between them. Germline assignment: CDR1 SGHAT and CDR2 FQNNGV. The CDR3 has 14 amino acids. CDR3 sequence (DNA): TGTGCCAGCAGCTTCCGAGCGGGTGCGGAGACCCAGTACTTC. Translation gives CASSFRAGAETQYF.

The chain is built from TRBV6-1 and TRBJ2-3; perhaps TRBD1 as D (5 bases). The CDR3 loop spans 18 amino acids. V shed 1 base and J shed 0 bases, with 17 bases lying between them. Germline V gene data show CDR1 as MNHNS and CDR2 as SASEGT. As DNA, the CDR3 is TGTGCCAGCAGTGAAGGTTTTGTGTTTCAGGGAAGCACAGATACGCAGTATTTT. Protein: CASSEGFVFQGSTDTQYF.

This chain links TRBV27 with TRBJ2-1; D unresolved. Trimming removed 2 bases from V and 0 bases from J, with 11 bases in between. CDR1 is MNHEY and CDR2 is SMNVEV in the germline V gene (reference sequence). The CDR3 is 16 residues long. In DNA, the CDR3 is TGTGCCAGCAGTTTAGAGCCAGCTAGCTCCTACAATGAGCAGTTCTTC. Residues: CASSLEPASSYNEQFF.

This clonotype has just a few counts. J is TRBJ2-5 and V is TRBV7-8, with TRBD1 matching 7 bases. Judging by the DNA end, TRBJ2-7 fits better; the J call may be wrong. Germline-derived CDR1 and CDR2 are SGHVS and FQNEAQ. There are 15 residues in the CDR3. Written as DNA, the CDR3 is TGTGCCAGCAGCTCCCTCGCCGACAGGGCCTACGAGCAGTACTTC. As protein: CASSSLADRAYEQYF.

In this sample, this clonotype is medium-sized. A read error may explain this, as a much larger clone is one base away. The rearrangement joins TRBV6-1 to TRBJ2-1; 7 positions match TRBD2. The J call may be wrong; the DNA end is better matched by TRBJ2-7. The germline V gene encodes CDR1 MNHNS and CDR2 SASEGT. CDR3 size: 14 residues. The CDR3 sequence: CASSFSGLNNEQYF. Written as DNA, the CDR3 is TGTGCCAGCAGCTTTAGCGGGCTGAACAATGAGCAGTACTTC.

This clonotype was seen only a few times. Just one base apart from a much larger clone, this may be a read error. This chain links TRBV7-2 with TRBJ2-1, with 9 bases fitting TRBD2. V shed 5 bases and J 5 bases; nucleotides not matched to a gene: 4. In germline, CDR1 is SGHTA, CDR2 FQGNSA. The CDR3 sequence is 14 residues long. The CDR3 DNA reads TGTGCCAGCAGCCGGACTAGCGACCACAATGAGCAGTTCTTC. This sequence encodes CASSRTSDHNEQFF.

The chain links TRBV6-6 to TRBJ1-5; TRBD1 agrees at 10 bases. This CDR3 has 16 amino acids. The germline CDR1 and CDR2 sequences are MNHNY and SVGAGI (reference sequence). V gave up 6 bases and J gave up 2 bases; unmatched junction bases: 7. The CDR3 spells CASSPLGQGGNQPQHF. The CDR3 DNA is TGTGCCAGCAGCCCCTTAGGACAGGGGGGCAATCAGCCCCAGCATTTT.

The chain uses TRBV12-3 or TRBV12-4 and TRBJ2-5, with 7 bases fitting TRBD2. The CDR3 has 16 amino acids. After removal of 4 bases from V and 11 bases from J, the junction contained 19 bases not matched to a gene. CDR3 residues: CASSSSGGRSYNEQYF. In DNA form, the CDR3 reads TGTGCCAGCAGTTCTAGCGGAGGCCGCTCCTACAATGAGCAGTACTTC.

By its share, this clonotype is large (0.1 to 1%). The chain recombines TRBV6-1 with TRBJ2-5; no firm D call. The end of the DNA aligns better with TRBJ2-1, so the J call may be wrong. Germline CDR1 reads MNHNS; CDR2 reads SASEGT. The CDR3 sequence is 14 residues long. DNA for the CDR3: TGTGCCAGCAGCACAAGTTGGTACCAAGAGACCCAGTTCTTC. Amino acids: CASSTSWYQETQFF.

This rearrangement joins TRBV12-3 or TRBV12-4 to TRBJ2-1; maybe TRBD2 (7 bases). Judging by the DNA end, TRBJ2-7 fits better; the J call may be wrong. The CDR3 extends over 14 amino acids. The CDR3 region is CASSGGGGGRRQYF. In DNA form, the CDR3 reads TGTGCCAGCTCTGGCGGAGGGGGGGGGCGAAGACAGTACTTC.